The 27 T cell receptor beta chains below all came from one sample that was sequenced in a study of cytomegalovirus exposure and HLA in healthy donors (dated by TCRdb to about 2017). The library was built by means of the immunoSEQ multiplex PCR assay. The source is immuneACCESS, and TCRdb retained only in-frame sequences with V and J called. Part of the clones is not carried over; for the studies checked, unresolved V genes explain less than half of this, and the remainder is unexplained. The table for this sample lists about 250,000 clones; just under 90% of them were counted only once. 2.6% of the sample is held by the ten biggest clonotypes. Sequencing was carried out using PBMCs. The receptors come from a man aged 18 to 29 in good health and CMV-seronegative.

V gene TRBV19 combines with J gene TRBJ2-7; D call uncertain. The V and J ends lost 5 bases and 3 bases respectively, with 14 bases between them. This CDR3 comprises 14 residues. Germline CDR1 LNHDA, CDR2 SQIVND (reference sequence). The CDR3 DNA is TGTGCCAGTAGTCCCGGAGACGACCTCTACGAGCAGTACTTC. Translating it yields CASSPGDDLYEQYF. The full variable domain, in which reference TRBV19 and TRBJ2-7 provide the parts outside the CDR3, is DGGITQSPKYLFRKEGQNVTLSCEQNLNHDAMYWYRQDPGQGLRLIYYSQIVNDFQKGDIAEGYSVSREKKESFPLTVTSAQKNPTAFYLCASSPGDDLYEQYFGPGTRLTVT.

The chain is built from TRBV19 and TRBJ2-2, with 7 bases lining up with TRBD1. The CDR3 contains 14 residues. V shed 7 bases, J shed 5 bases, and the junction held 7 bases outside the gene matches. Germline-derived CDR1 and CDR2 are LNHDA and SQIVND (reference sequence). CDR3 in amino acids: CASIRKGATGELFF. CDR3 nucleotides: TGTGCCAGTATACGAAAGGGGGCGACCGGGGAGCTGTTTTTT.

This clone was observed a few times. The J gene is TRBJ2-7, the V gene TRBV27, with D possibly TRBD2 on 6 matching bases. Trimming cost V 5 bases and J 2 bases, with 13 bases left between them. Germline CDR1 and CDR2: MNHEY and SMNVEV (reference sequence). This CDR3 comprises 14 residues. This CDR3 reads CASSEYGGTYEQYF. CDR3 coding DNA: TGTGCCAGCAGTGAATACGGAGGGACCTACGAGCAGTACTTC.

This clone was observed once. The chain has TRBV30 and TRBJ2-1; TRBD2 aligns across 8 bases. Germline V gene sequence: CDR1 GTSNPN, CDR2 SVGIG (reference sequence). V trimming: 3 bases; J trimming: 6 bases; junction bases outside the gene matches: 10. CDR3 size: 15 residues. In DNA form, the CDR3 reads TGTGCCTGGAGCTTCCTTAGGGCGGGAGGCAATGAGCAGTTCTTC. Translated, it gives CAWSFLRAGGNEQFF.

V gene TRBV28 combines with J gene TRBJ2-4; tentative D call: TRBD2 (6 bases). The CDR3 spans 16 residues. Germline lookup yields CDR1 MDHEN and CDR2 SYDVKM. The ends were cut back, 6 bases at V and 0 bases at J, with 15 bases in the middle. Here the CDR3 reads CASSLRLAIAKNIQYF. In DNA, the CDR3 is TGTGCCAGCAGCCTCCGTCTAGCGATAGCCAAAAACATTCAGTACTTC.

The chain has TRBV15 and TRBJ2-1, with 8 nucleotides matching TRBD1. Trimming cost V 5 bases and J 10 bases; bases outside gene matches: 16. The CDR3 totals 16 residues. Germline V gives CDR1 LNHNV, CDR2 YYDKDF (reference sequence). The CDR3 coding sequence is TGTGCCACCAGCCCGCTAGGGCAGGGGGCGAATGGGGAGCAGTTCTTC. Amino acid sequence: CATSPLGQGANGEQFF.

The J gene is TRBJ2-7, the V gene TRBV7-8; D not resolved. Trimming left V 1 base short and J 5 bases short, with 6 bases between. Germline loops: CDR1 SGHVS, CDR2 FQNEAQ. The CDR3 covers 12 residues. CDR3 DNA: TGTGCCAGCAGCTTAGGGTTAGACGAGCAGTACTTC. This sequence encodes CASSLGLDEQYF.

This chain joins TRBV4-1 and TRBJ2-6, with D hard to call. Germline values: CDR1 MGHRA, CDR2 YSYEKL. With 10 bases removed from V and 0 bases from J, the gap between germline ends came to 7 bases. The CDR3 is 13 residues long. As DNA, the CDR3 is TGCGCCACTGGGCCCTCTGGGGCCAACGTCCTGACTTTC. Amino acids: CATGPSGANVLTF.

The rearrangement joins TRBV4-1 to TRBJ1-4, with D possibly matching TRBD1 (6 bases). The CDR3 is 16 amino acids. Trimming took 0 bases from V and 7 from J, leaving 15 bases between them. Per germline, CDR1 MGHRA and CDR2 YSYEKL. As DNA, the CDR3 is TGCGCCAGCAGCCAAGATGGGGAGGGGGTAGGTGAAAAACTGTTTTTT. Its translation: CASSQDGEGVGEKLFF.

The CDR3 DNA reads TGTGCCACCACCATTTATAGCTCTGGAAACACCATATATTTT. It is translated as CATTIYSSGNTIYF. The J gene is TRBJ1-3, the V gene TRBV28; D not resolved. The length of the CDR3 is 14 residues. CDR1 and CDR2 from the germline V gene are MDHEN and SYDVKM. Trimming pared 10 bases from V and 0 bases from J, leaving 13 bases between.

J is TRBJ2-7 and V is TRBV7-2; TRBD1 matches at 7 bases. Germline V gives CDR1 SGHTA, CDR2 FQGNSA. The CDR3 is made up of 14 amino acids. The V gene end was trimmed by 3 bases and the J gene end by 0 bases; junction bases not matched to a gene: 2. For the CDR3, the DNA is TGTGCCAGCAGCTTGGGGACAGCCTCCTACGAGCAGTACTTC. It translates to CASSLGTASYEQYF.

V gene TRBV29-1 combines with J gene TRBJ2-1; D is unclear. CDR3 length: 16 residues. Germline CDR1 and CDR2: SQVTM and ANQGSEA. Trimming stripped 4 bases from V and 0 bases from J, with 16 bases between. This CDR3 is CSVAQRGRGSYNEQFF. The CDR3 region has the DNA TGCAGCGTTGCTCAGAGAGGTCGCGGCTCCTACAATGAGCAGTTCTTC.

This rearrangement joins TRBV5-1 to TRBJ1-4; a possible D gene is TRBD1 (5 bases). Trimming took 4 bases from V and 6 from J, leaving 13 bases between them. The germline CDR1 and CDR2 sequences are SGHRS and YFSETQ. The CDR3 covers 14 residues. The chain's CDR3 is CASSIGGTDEKLFF. CDR3 in DNA: TGCGCCAGCAGCATAGGCGGGACGGATGAAAAACTGTTTTTT.

The chain uses TRBV7-2 and TRBJ2-3, with D perhaps TRBD1 (5 bases). V dropped 5 bases and J dropped 7 bases, with 16 bases sitting between them. Germline V gene data show CDR1 as SGHTA and CDR2 as FQGNSA. The CDR3 loop spans 14 amino acids. The CDR3 region is CASSLGRSWNTQYF. CDR3 DNA: TGTGCCAGCAGCCTGGGGCGTTCATGGAATACGCAGTATTTT.

This clone has a handful of counts. J is TRBJ1-2 and V is TRBV7-3; D unclear. V lost 0 bases to trimming and J lost 2 bases, with 4 bases between them. Germline V CDR1 and CDR2: SGHTA, FQGTGA. CDR3 length equals 13 residues. CDR3 nucleotides: TGTGCCAGCAGCTTAACTGAGAACTATGGCTACACCTTC. Residues: CASSLTENYGYTF.

Here the CDR3 DNA reads TGTGCCACCAGCAGAGTGGGCAGGAACACTGAAGCTTTCTTT. Its protein product is CATSRVGRNTEAFF. This chain joins TRBV15 and TRBJ1-1; D unclear. Germline V CDR1 and CDR2: LNHNV, YYDKDF (reference sequence). V lost 1 base, J lost 1 base, and 7 bases lay in between. This CDR3 has 14 residues.

V is TRBV5-1 and J is TRBJ1-1, with 9 bases lining up with TRBD1. The trim removed 0 bases at V and 5 bases at J, leaving 5 bases unmatched. The CDR3 is 15 amino acids. Germline CDR1 and CDR2: SGHRS and YFSETQ. The CDR3 is CASSLGDRARTEAFF. The CDR3 coding sequence is TGCGCCAGCAGCTTGGGGGACAGGGCGAGGACTGAAGCTTTCTTT. The full variable domain, its missing parts supplied by reference TRBV5-1 and TRBJ1-1, is KAGVTQTPRYLIKTRGQQVTLSCSPISGHRSVSWYQQTPGQGLQFLFEYFSETQRNKGNFPGRFSGRQFSNSRSEMNVSTLELGDSALYLCASSLGDRARTEAFFGQGTRLTVV.

The chain uses TRBV7-9 and TRBJ2-1; D may be TRBD2 (6 bases). Per germline, CDR1 SEHNR and CDR2 FQNEAQ (reference sequence). There are 15 residues in the CDR3. Trimming pared 3 bases from V and 5 bases from J, leaving 14 bases between. DNA for the CDR3: TGTGCCAGCAGCTTTCGCGGGGTGGTAAACAATGAGCAGTTCTTC. It is translated as CASSFRGVVNNEQFF.

This clone was detected a few times. V gene TRBV4-1 combines with J gene TRBJ2-7, with 9 positions matching TRBD1. Looked up from germline, CDR1 is MGHRA and CDR2 is YSYEKL. The CDR3 is made up of 18 amino acids. The V segment lost 1 base and the J segment 2 bases; nucleotides outside the gene matches: 12. The CDR3: CASSQVSLLTGGTYEQYF. The CDR3 nucleotides read TGCGCCAGCAGCCAAGTTTCTTTGTTGACAGGGGGGACCTACGAGCAGTACTTC.

The chain uses TRBV19 and TRBJ2-5, with D possibly being TRBD2 (5 bases). Germline lookup yields CDR1 LNHDA and CDR2 SQIVND (reference sequence). This CDR3 comprises 14 residues. Trimming took 4 bases from V and 6 from J, leaving 15 bases between them. In DNA, the CDR3 is TGTGCCAGTAGTAGCGGGTTCGGCATAAAGACCCAGTACTTC. Amino acid sequence: CASSSGFGIKTQYF.

The chain combines TRBV5-1 with TRBJ2-7, with D tentatively TRBD1 (6 bases). Germline-derived CDR1 and CDR2 are SGHRS and YFSETQ. The CDR3 covers 12 residues. Trimming stripped 5 bases from V and 3 bases from J, with 9 bases between. The CDR3 loop is CASRWTDYEQYF. CDR3 DNA sequence: TGCGCCAGCAGGTGGACAGACTACGAGCAGTACTTC.

This clone was seen at least ten times. J is TRBJ1-3 and V is TRBV7-2, with D possibly being TRBD1 (6 bases). The CDR3 has 15 residues. Germline-derived CDR1 and CDR2 are SGHTA and FQGNSA. V was pared by 5 bases and J by 4 bases, with 15 bases between. CDR3 in amino acids: CASSRAGGFGNTIYF. CDR3 sequence (DNA): TGTGCCAGCAGCCGCGCGGGGGGCTTCGGAAACACCATATATTTT. The variable domain in full, completed from reference TRBV7-2 and TRBJ1-3, reads GAGVSQSPSNKVTEKGKDVELRCDPISGHTALYWYRQSLGQGLEFLIYFQGNSAPDKSGLPSDRFSAERTGGSVSTLTIQRTQQEDSAVYLCASSRAGGFGNTIYFGEGSWLTVV.

The chain joins TRBV7-2 to TRBJ2-7, with 10 bases fitting TRBD2. The CDR3 consists of 15 residues. The germline CDR1 and CDR2 sequences are SGHTA and FQGNSA. V lost 5 bases, J lost 1 base, and 5 bases stayed unmatched. DNA of the CDR3: TGTGCCAGCAGCCAGGTAGCGGGGGGTTCCTACGAGCAGTACTTC. Its translation: CASSQVAGGSYEQYF.

The chain has TRBV7-2 and TRBJ2-1; D unresolved. The CDR3 consists of 11 residues. The V gene's germline CDR1 is SGHTA and CDR2 FQGNSA. V was trimmed by 5 bases and J by 10 bases, leaving 9 bases between them. CDR3 in amino acids: CASSPLREQFF. CDR3 DNA: TGTGCCAGCAGCCCTCTGAGAGAGCAGTTCTTC. Supplemented by reference TRBV7-2 and TRBJ2-1, the full variable domain reads GAGVSQSPSNKVTEKGKDVELRCDPISGHTALYWYRQSLGQGLEFLIYFQGNSAPDKSGLPSDRFSAERTGGSVSTLTIQRTQQEDSAVYLCASSPLREQFFGPGTRLTVL.

The CDR3 loop reads CASSQVAEHEQYF. The CDR3 DNA is TGCGCCAGCAGCCAAGTCGCGGAGCACGAGCAGTACTTC. This chain connects TRBV4-1 to TRBJ2-7, with D unclear. V was clipped by 1 base and J by 5 bases, with 9 bases between them. Germline-derived CDR1 and CDR2 are MGHRA and YSYEKL. The CDR3 length is 13 residues.

The rearrangement links TRBV4-3 to TRBJ2-7; the match to TRBD2 covers 12 bases. Germline V gene sequence: CDR1 LGHNA, CDR2 YSLEER. This CDR3 has 16 residues. The junction had 7 bases not matched to a gene; V was cut back by 3 bases and J by 4 bases. CDR3 sequence: CASSQSSGTSGYEQYF. In DNA, the CDR3 is TGCGCCAGCAGCCAGTCGTCCGGGACTAGCGGGTACGAGCAGTACTTC.

This clone was detected only once. The CDR3 DNA reads TGTGCCAGCTCATTTGGACAGGGGGAAATGAACACTGAAGCTTTCTTT. Protein product: CASSFGQGEMNTEAFF. The chain links TRBV18 to TRBJ1-1, with TRBD1 matching over 10 bases. The CDR3 has 16 residues. CDR1 KGHSH and CDR2 LQKENI come from the germline V gene. The V segment lost 5 bases and the J segment 0 bases; nucleotides outside the gene matches: 6.